The 11 T cell receptor beta chains in this list originate from one sample, sequenced in a study of shared clonotypes between healthy human individuals. As defined, naive CD8 cells were CD45RO-negative and positively selected for CCR7, with terminally differentiated effector memory CD45RA+ cells excluded. Sequencing used immunoSEQ multiplex PCR; TCRdb keeps in-frame clones, though not all of them. The sample lists 630,000 or so clones; roughly 98% were seen once. Sequencing used naive CD8+ T cells sorted from blood. Receptors originate from a man aged 30 to 39 in good health.

For the CDR3, the DNA is TGTGCCAGCAGCGTTAACCTCTACGAGCAGTACTTC. It translates to CASSVNLYEQYF. The chain carries TRBV7-9 and TRBJ2-7, with D uncertain. Trimming shortened V by 5 bases and J by 3 bases, and 8 bases separated the two germline ends. The CDR3 extends over 12 amino acids. The germline V gene has CDR1 SEHNR and CDR2 FQNEAQ (reference sequence).

The rearrangement joins TRBV9 to TRBJ2-1; TRBD2 might be the D (5 bases). Trimming took off 0 bases at V and 10 bases at J, with 11 bases between the two ends. CDR1 and CDR2 from the germline V gene are SGDLS and YYNGEE. The CDR3 runs to 13 residues. CDR3 amino acids: CASSVATGGEQFF. The CDR3 DNA reads TGTGCCAGCAGCGTAGCTACTGGCGGGGAGCAGTTCTTC.

The rearrangement links TRBV6-5 to TRBJ1-2; maybe TRBD1 (6 bases). The V gene's germline CDR1 is MNHEY and CDR2 SVGAGI. With 0 bases removed from V and 5 bases from J, the gap between germline ends came to 13 bases. CDR3 length: 15 amino acids. The CDR3 protein is CASSYSAGDPYGYTF. The CDR3 DNA follows: TGTGCCAGCAGTTACTCCGCAGGGGACCCTTATGGCTACACCTTC.

The chain uses TRBV5-1 and TRBJ2-7; D call uncertain. V shed 2 bases and J shed 4 bases, with 16 bases lying between them. This CDR3 has 15 residues. Germline CDR1 SGHRS, CDR2 YFSETQ. The CDR3, as DNA: TGCGCCAGCAGCTTTGGCAGAGACCTGAATTACGAGCAGTACTTC. Its protein is CASSFGRDLNYEQYF.

V and J are TRBV6-1 and TRBJ2-7; TRBD2 matches 10 bases. The CDR3 has 13 residues. V was clipped by 9 bases and J by 1 base; unmatched bases: 3. Per germline, CDR1 MNHNS and CDR2 SASEGT. DNA for the CDR3: TGTGCCAGTGGACTAGCGGAGTCCTACGAGCAGTACTTC. Translated, it gives CASGLAESYEQYF.

This clone was detected once. The chain combines TRBV7-7 with TRBJ2-7; D remains ambiguous. CDR3 length equals 15 residues. V lost 1 base, J lost 1 base, and 11 bases lay in between. The germline V gene encodes CDR1 SSHAT and CDR2 FNYEAQ (reference sequence). As DNA, the CDR3 is TGTGCCAGCAGCTTAGTGGCAGGCCCATCCTACGAGCAGTACTTC. Amino acid sequence: CASSLVAGPSYEQYF.

The V gene is TRBV5-1, the J gene TRBJ2-3, with 8 bases that match TRBD2. V trimming: 2 bases; J trimming: 4 bases; junction bases outside the gene matches: 9. The CDR3 covers 16 residues. Germline values: CDR1 SGHRS, CDR2 YFSETQ. CDR3 in amino acids: CASSLEAGVGADTQYF. The CDR3 DNA reads as TGCGCCAGCAGCTTAGAAGCGGGAGTAGGTGCAGATACGCAGTATTTT.

The chain recombines TRBV4-2 with TRBJ1-1, with D unclear. The CDR3 is 14 residues long. The germline gives CDR1 LGHNA, CDR2 YNFKEQ. V lost 1 base and J 3 bases, leaving 9 bases between the germline ends. This CDR3 reads CASSQVKVDTEAFF. CDR3 sequence (DNA): TGTGCCAGCAGCCAAGTTAAAGTCGACACTGAAGCTTTCTTT.

The V and J genes are TRBV27 and TRBJ1-4; 9 bases fit TRBD1. Per germline, CDR1 MNHEY and CDR2 SMNVEV (reference sequence). The CDR3 sequence is 16 residues long. V dropped 6 bases and J dropped 3; count of bases not matched to a gene: 8. This CDR3 reads CASSGTGRGPNEKLFF. The CDR3 DNA reads as TGTGCCAGCAGCGGGACAGGGCGAGGGCCTAATGAAAAACTGTTTTTT.

This clone was detected once. The V gene is TRBV19, the J gene TRBJ2-7; possible D gene TRBD1, 6 bases. The CDR3 runs to 18 residues. Deletions cut 3 bases from V and 0 bases from J, with 21 bases between. CDR1 is LNHDA, CDR2 SQIVND, per germline (reference sequence). The CDR3: CASSMLPPTGSLSYEQYF. CDR3 sequence (DNA): TGTGCCAGTAGTATGCTCCCCCCTACAGGGTCTCTCTCCTACGAGCAGTACTTC.

This rearrangement joins TRBV11-2 to TRBJ1-5; tentatively, D is TRBD1 (5 bases). Per germline, CDR1 SGHAT and CDR2 FQNNGV. The CDR3 loop spans 20 amino acids. Trimming left V 0 bases short and J 0 bases short, with 21 bases between. Here the CDR3 DNA reads TGTGCCAGCAGCTTAGAATTTTCAGGGACGGTGGGCTATAGCAATCAGCCCCAGCATTTT. Protein product: CASSLEFSGTVGYSNQPQHF.